These T cell receptor beta chains were read from a single sample in a study of blood T cell repertoires in COVID-19. Using immunoSEQ multiplex PCR, the repertoire was profiled, and TCRdb retains in-frame clones only, with some absent. Seen here are a few hundred thousand clones, about nine tenths observed once, and the top ten hold around 1.8%. The sample consisted of PBMCs or T cells enriched from blood (not recorded which). These receptors were obtained from a man in his forties or fifties who had recovered from COVID-19. The CDR3 runs from the conserved cysteine through the conserved F or W. Fields, in order: D gene, J gene, clone size, V gene, CDR3 protein, CDR3 DNA. A D gene is named only where the DNA matches it firmly. The size of a clone is reported for some rows only, either as once, few or many, or as a class for expanded clones.

>.|TRBJ2-1|.|TRBV19
CASRDGLSYNEQFF
TGTGCCAGTAGGGACGGACTCTCCTACAATGAGCAGTTCTTC
>.|TRBJ2-7|.|TRBV4-1
CASSQVIVGSSYEQYF
TGCGCCAGCAGCCAAGTTATCGTTGGGAGCTCCTACGAGCAGTACTTC
>TRBD1|TRBJ1-5|.|TRBV28
CASSISRGRGQPQHF
TGTGCCAGCAGTATCTCCAGGGGGCGAGGTCAGCCCCAGCATTTT
>.|TRBJ1-5|.|TRBV27
CASSLLGRGQPQHF
TGTGCCAGCAGTTTATTAGGCAGGGGTCAGCCCCAGCATTTT
>TRBD1|TRBJ1-4|few|TRBV7-8
CASSLSTGTANEKLFF
TGTGCCAGCAGCTTAAGTACGGGGACAGCTAATGAAAAACTGTTTTTT
>.|TRBJ1-5|.|TRBV24-1
CATSEGWGSDQPQHF
TGTGCCACCAGTGAAGGTTGGGGCTCGGATCAGCCCCAGCATTTT
>TRBD2|TRBJ2-1|.|TRBV28
CASSPRLAVYNEQFF
TGTGCCAGCAGTCCTAGACTAGCGGTTTACAATGAGCAGTTCTTC
>.|TRBJ1-2|once|TRBV6-1
CASSEALVDSIYGYTF
TGTGCCAGCAGTGAAGCGCTGGTGGACAGTATCTATGGCTACACCTTC
>.|TRBJ1-2|.|TRBV9
CASSVQVLPGQKANYGYTF
TGTGCCAGCAGCGTTCAGGTTCTTCCGGGACAAAAAGCTAACTATGGCTACACCTTC
>.|TRBJ1-2|.|TRBV10-3
CAISPRTVTNYGYTF
TGTGCCATCAGTCCCCGGACAGTAACTAACTATGGCTACACCTTC
>TRBD1|TRBJ2-3|.|TRBV18
CASSPGQGALVADTQYF
TGTGCCAGCTCACCGGGACAGGGGGCCCTAGTGGCGGATACGCAGTATTTT
>.|TRBJ1-2|.|TRBV5-6
CASSFGGARGYTF
TGTGCCAGCAGCTTTGGTGGCGCCAGGGGATACACCTTC